Presented here are 17 T cell receptor beta chains from one specimen sequenced in a study of T cells of healthy individuals. MiXCR was run by TCRdb on the 5' RACE reads, yielding one entry per CDR3 protein. The data show roughly 76,000 distinct CDR3 sequences, roughly 5% seen once. The receptors were gathered from a female donor in good health.

This clonotype came up many times. CDR3 amino acids: CSVALTRTGELFF. CDR3 nucleotides: TGCAGCGTTGCTCTGACCCGGACCGGGGAGCTGTTTTTT. This chain connects TRBV29-1 to TRBJ2-2; D ambiguous. CDR1 is SQVTM and CDR2 is ANQGSEA in the germline V gene. V gave up 4 bases and J gave up 5 bases, with 11 bases separating them. The CDR3 contains 13 residues.

This clonotype was recorded many times. The chain has TRBV29-1 and TRBJ1-3; TRBD1 aligns across 8 bases. The germline V gene encodes CDR1 SQVTM and CDR2 ANQGSEA. The CDR3 length is 14 residues. With 6 bases clipped from V and 0 bases from J, the junction kept 4 bases outside the gene matches. The CDR3 region has the DNA TGCAGCGTCCGGACAGGGCTCTCTGGAAACACCATATATTTT. Its protein is CSVRTGLSGNTIYF.

This clonotype appeared a few times. The J gene is TRBJ2-1, the V gene TRBV12-3 or TRBV12-4; 10 bases agree with TRBD2. The CDR3 runs 15 residues. The junction had 6 bases not matched to a gene; V was cut back by 5 bases and J by 5 bases. CDR3 region: CASSPTSGPNNEQFF. CDR3 sequence (DNA): TGTGCCAGCAGTCCGACTAGCGGGCCCAACAATGAGCAGTTCTTC.

A few counts support this clonotype. The V gene is TRBV6-2 or TRBV6-3, the J gene TRBJ2-1; TRBD1 might be the D (7 bases). Looked up from germline, CDR1 is MNHEY and CDR2 is SVGEGT. The CDR3 has 19 amino acids. V lost 0 bases, J lost 0 bases, and 18 bases lay in between. CDR3 coding DNA: TGTGCCAGCAGTTACTCGAGCCGCGGGACAGCCCGCTCCTACAATGAGCAGTTCTTC. Translated, it gives CASSYSSRGTARSYNEQFF.

This clonotype was detected ten times or more. The gene calls are TRBV3-1 and TRBJ2-5, with D perhaps matching TRBD2 (5 bases). The CDR3 is 11 amino acids. CDR1 LGHDT and CDR2 YNNKEL come from the germline V gene (reference sequence). The V and J ends lost 4 bases and 10 bases respectively, with 10 bases between them. The CDR3 DNA reads TGTGCCAGCAGCCCGGGGAGACGCCAGTACTTC. Translating it yields CASSPGRRQYF.

This clonotype has ten or more counts. This chain links TRBV27 with TRBJ1-3, with no clear D. The CDR3 spans 15 residues. Trimming cost V 5 bases and J 0 bases, with 11 bases left between them. Germline V gene lookup returns CDR1 MNHEY and CDR2 SMNVEV (reference sequence). The CDR3 region has the DNA TGTGCCAGCAGTATAGACGGTAACTCTGGAAACACCATATATTTT. Protein product: CASSIDGNSGNTIYF.

The V and J genes are TRBV5-6 and TRBJ2-3; TRBD1 aligns across 7 bases. The CDR3 has 16 residues. Trimming cost V 2 bases and J 1 base; bases outside gene matches: 7. Germline loops: CDR1 SGHDT, CDR2 YYEEEE. This CDR3 is CASSFPGGVGTDTQYF. The CDR3 nucleotides are TGTGCCAGCAGCTTCCCAGGGGGAGTGGGCACAGATACGCAGTATTTT. Using reference TRBV5-6 and TRBJ2-3 for the parts outside the CDR3, the full variable domain is DAGVTQSPTHLIKTRGQQVTLRCSPKSGHDTVSWYQQALGQGPQFIFQYYEEEERQRGNFPDRFSGHQFPNYSSELNVNALLLGDSALYLCASSFPGGVGTDTQYFGPGTRLTVL.

The chain combines TRBV6-1 with TRBJ2-3; D is uncertain. Germline values: CDR1 MNHNS, CDR2 SASEGT. V was shortened by 5 bases and J by 4 bases, with 16 bases between the two germline ends. The CDR3 runs 15 residues. The CDR3 coding sequence is TGTGCCAGCAGTCCGGTCCGACTTTCCTCAGATACGCAGTATTTT. Its protein product is CASSPVRLSSDTQYF.

At least ten counts were recorded for this clonotype. V and J are TRBV12-3 or TRBV12-4 and TRBJ2-3; no definite D call. The V end was cut by 4 bases, the J end by 4 bases, with 21 bases between. This CDR3 has 17 amino acids. CDR3 DNA: TGTGCCAGCAGTTCTGACCCTGAAGCCACCTGGTCAGATACGCAGTATTTT. It codes for CASSSDPEATWSDTQYF.

This clonotype was seen only a few times. V and J are TRBV6-5 and TRBJ1-5, with a possible D match to TRBD1 (5 bases). The CDR3 consists of 15 residues. From germline, CDR1 is MNHEY and CDR2 SVGAGI. V lost 2 bases and J 7 bases, leaving 15 bases between the germline ends. CDR3 residues: CASSYKQGRDQPQHF. In DNA, the CDR3 is TGTGCCAGCAGTTACAAGCAGGGCCGGGACCAGCCCCAGCATTTT.

This clonotype was counted between two and nine times. The chain is built from TRBV6-1 and TRBJ1-5; 7 bases agree with TRBD1. The CDR3 extends over 14 amino acids. Unmatched junction bases numbered 7, after V lost 7 bases and J lost 4 bases. The V gene's germline CDR1 is MNHNS and CDR2 SASEGT. CDR3 nucleotide sequence: TGTGCCAGCACCCTTATACAGGGGAATCAGCCCCAGCATTTT. It translates to CASTLIQGNQPQHF.

This clonotype was recorded many times. The rearrangement uses TRBV6-6 and TRBJ2-7; tentatively, D is TRBD2 (5 bases). Trimming left V 0 bases short and J 2 bases short, with 14 bases between. The CDR3 totals 16 residues. Per germline, CDR1 MNHNY and CDR2 SVGAGI (reference sequence). CDR3 loop: CASSYSYRGFTYEQYF. CDR3 DNA: TGTGCCAGCAGTTACTCCTATCGGGGATTCACCTACGAGCAGTACTTC.

This rearrangement joins TRBV13 to TRBJ1-2; D remains unclear. This CDR3 comprises 10 residues. Looked up from germline, CDR1 is PRHDT and CDR2 is FYEKMQ (reference sequence). Between the trimmed V and J ends, which lost 5 bases and 6 bases, there was a span of 4 bases. CDR3 protein: CASSRDGYTF. As DNA, the CDR3 is TGTGCCAGCAGCAGGGATGGCTACACCTTC. Full variable domain (missing parts from reference TRBV13 and TRBJ1-2): AAGVIQSPRHLIKEKRETATLKCYPIPRHDTVYWYQQGPGQDPQFLISFYEKMQSDKGSIPDRFSAQQFSDYHSELNMSSLELGDSALYFCASSRDGYTFGSGTRLTVV.

J is TRBJ1-5 and V is TRBV19; tentative D call: TRBD1 (6 bases). The CDR3 sequence is 16 residues long. Per the germline V gene, CDR1 is LNHDA and CDR2 is SQIVND (reference sequence). Between the trimmed V and J ends, which lost 6 bases and 5 bases, there was a span of 20 bases. This CDR3 is CASRPGHLTGDQPQHF. The DNA of the CDR3 is TGTGCCAGTAGGCCGGGACACCTGACGGGGGATCAGCCCCAGCATTTT.

The chain employs TRBV6-1 and TRBJ2-6, with unresolved D. V was pared by 4 bases and J by 0 bases, with 7 bases between. Germline CDR1 MNHNS, CDR2 SASEGT. This CDR3 has 15 residues. CDR3 sequence: CASSVMDSGANVLTF. DNA for the CDR3: TGTGCCAGCAGTGTGATGGACTCTGGGGCCAACGTCCTGACTTTC.

The chain employs TRBV7-3 and TRBJ2-2; no reliable D call. CDR1 and CDR2 (germline): SGHTA, FQGTGA. Trimming took 4 bases from V and 2 from J, leaving 8 bases between them. The CDR3 has 14 residues. The CDR3, as DNA: TGTGCCAGCAGCTCCGGGTCAAACACCGGGGAGCTGTTTTTT. Its protein is CASSSGSNTGELFF.

There are a few counts of this clonotype. The genes are TRBV14 and TRBJ2-2; D is undetermined. Germline loops: CDR1 SGHDN, CDR2 FVKESK. The CDR3 runs 14 residues. The V and J ends lost 3 bases and 5 bases respectively, with 10 bases between them. Written as DNA, the CDR3 is TGTGCCAGCAGCCAGTTGTTTGGTACCGGGGAGCTGTTTTTT. Amino acid sequence: CASSQLFGTGELFF. Together with reference TRBV14 and TRBJ2-2, the CDR3 gives the full variable domain: EAGVTQFPSHSVIEKGQTVTLRCDPISGHDNLYWYRRVMGKEIKFLLHFVKESKQDESGMPNNRFLAERTGGTYSTLKVQPAELEDSGVYFCASSQLFGTGELFFGEGSRLTVL.